This paragraph reports one T cell receptor (beta chain). What it binds is not known. There are 13 residues in the CDR3. Germline V gene sequence: CDR1 MNHNY, CDR2 SVGAGI (reference sequence). V shed 6 bases and J shed 8 bases, with 16 bases lying between them. These data are taken from a study of OX40 agonist ivuxolimab in advanced cancers. Study overall: A mean age of approximately 58 years, range about 20 to 85, was recorded, and more than 80% were male. Partial responses occurred in Three dose-escalation patients, one with hepatocellular carcinoma and two with cutaneous melanoma. Study results and limitations: With doses of 0.1-3.0 mg/kg, partial responders showed among the lowest clonal expansion.

TCRdb keeps only in-frame clones here, not all; method: immunoSEQ multiplex PCR. The sample lists fewer than 25,000 clones; roughly nine tenths were seen once. V is TRBV6-6 and J is TRBJ1-2, with a possible D match to TRBD1 (5 bases). The sample consisted of CD4+ or CD8+ T cells sorted from blood, taken in a trial of the OX40 agonist ivuxolimab. This clonotype was obtained from an adult with an advanced solid tumor such as melanoma, head and neck, liver or kidney cancer. CDR3 DNA: TGTGCCAGCAGCGGAACAGGTTATAAGGGCTACACCTTC. Translating gives CASSGTGYKGYTF.